The T cell receptor beta chain described here comes from a study of T-cell memory formation after mild COVID-19. General observations from the study: From day 15 to 85, contracting clones were balanced between CD4 and CD8, whereas later expanders leaned toward CD4+. Most CD4+ clones that shrank were in CM and EM, while CD8+ ones turned up in EMRA.

Constant-segment primers served in 5'RACE that generated TCR alpha and TCR beta cDNA libraries bearing sample barcodes and UMIs. TCRdb processed the 5' RACE reads anew with MiXCR; each CDR3 protein has one entry. The data contain more than 250,000 distinct CDR3 sequences, about a sixth of them seen just once; the ten biggest clones take up roughly 23%. This CDR3 is built from 15 residues. Regarding this clonotype: Its target is unknown.

V is TRBV21-1 and J is TRBJ2-1; TRBD1 is the table's D call and was not checked against the DNA. TRBV21-1 is deemed a pseudogene. The sequencing input was PBMCs or a T cell subset sorted from them (not recorded which). The TCR was taken from a young man who had mild COVID-19 (a few samples of this study predate the infection). Cell type and time point are not known. CDR3 sequence (DNA): TGTGCCAGCAGCAAAGTCGAGACAGGGTGGAATGAGCAGTTCTTC. Residues: CASSKVETGWNEQFF.